These T cell receptor beta chains were read from a single sample in a study of blood T cell repertoires in COVID-19. Using immunoSEQ multiplex PCR, the repertoire was profiled, and TCRdb retains in-frame clones only, with some absent. The table includes fewer than 650,000 clones, 85% to 90% detected once. Sequencing used peripheral blood. The receptors stem from a woman aged 45-60 years with COVID-19, enrolled during active disease. Each CDR3 is given with its conserved first and last residue. The D gene is left open where the match is weak. Not all rows give a size; the values are once, few, many and, for expanded clones, a class.

D,V,J,size,CDR3,DNA
NA,TRBV11-2,TRBJ1-6,NA,CASSVNRVGSPLHF,TGTGCCAGCAGCGTTAACAGGGTAGGATCACCCCTCCACTTT
NA,TRBV12-5,TRBJ1-1,NA,CASGLVRGNTEAFF,TGTGCTAGTGGTTTGGTGCGGGGAAATACTGAAGCTTTCTTT
TRBD2,TRBV11-2,TRBJ2-5,NA,CASSLPAGGLQETQYF,TGTGCCAGCAGCCTCCCAGCGGGGGGGCTCCAAGAGACCCAGTACTTC
TRBD1,TRBV10-3,TRBJ1-2,NA,CAISEYRGEDYGYTF,TGTGCCATCAGTGAGTACAGGGGAGAGGACTATGGCTACACCTTC
NA,TRBV13,TRBJ2-7,NA,CASSPRRARSYEQYF,TGTGCCAGCAGCCCCCGCCGTGCGCGTTCCTACGAGCAGTACTTC
NA,TRBV9,TRBJ1-1,NA,CASSVAPQLNTEAFF,TGTGCCAGCAGCGTAGCTCCACAGCTGAACACTGAAGCTTTCTTT
NA,TRBV12-5,TRBJ1-5,NA,CASGFNRAQPQHF,TGTGCTAGTGGCTTCAACAGGGCTCAGCCCCAGCATTTT
TRBD1,TRBV27,TRBJ2-7,few,CASRDRVLYEQYF,TGTGCCAGCAGGGACAGGGTTTTGTACGAGCAGTACTTC
TRBD2,TRBV6-5,TRBJ2-1,NA,CASSYESGEGEQFF,TGTGCCAGCAGTTATGAGAGCGGGGAGGGTGAGCAGTTCTTC
TRBD2,TRBV2,TRBJ2-4,NA,CASIGLALNIQYF,TGTGCCAGCATTGGACTAGCTTTGAACATTCAGTACTTC
TRBD2,TRBV10-3,TRBJ2-7,NA,CAISDVLAGAYEQYF,TGTGCCATCAGTGATGTACTAGCGGGGGCCTACGAGCAGTACTTC
NA,TRBV5-1,TRBJ2-5,NA,CASSRSGAIQETQYF,TGCGCCAGCAGCCGCTCAGGGGCGATTCAAGAGACCCAGTACTTC
TRBD1,TRBV5-6,TRBJ1-6,NA,CASSPRTGFSPLHF,TGTGCCAGCAGCCCACGGACAGGGTTTTCACCCCTCCACTTT
TRBD1,TRBV23-1,TRBJ2-5,NA,CASSYFRGQGAGETQYF,TGCGCCAGCAGTTACTTTAGGGGACAGGGGGCGGGAGAGACCCAGTACTTC
NA,TRBV5-1,TRBJ1-1,NA,CASSSRDMNTEAFF,TGCGCCAGCAGCTCCCGGGACATGAACACTGAAGCTTTCTTT